A few counts support the clone carrying this T cell receptor beta chain. Its specificity is not known. These data come from a study of cytomegalovirus exposure and HLA in healthy donors. Study-level findings and limits: A prior analysis recorded that most TCR beta V segments were productive about 87% or about 30% of the time.

A multiplex PCR was run with 60 Vbeta primers and 13 Jbeta primers. The protocol was immunoSEQ multiplex PCR, while the TCRdb copy is restricted to in-frame clones and leaves out a portion. Of 150,000 to 180,000 clones listed, 65% to 85% are singletons. This sequence originates from a young man in good health and CMV-seronegative. Material for sequencing was PBMCs.

The DNA of the CDR3 is TGTGCCAGCAGCTTGGATGGCTTTGGGACTAGCGGGGCGTACCAAGAGACCCAGTACTTC. Protein: CASSLDGFGTSGAYQETQYF. The rearrangement links TRBV5-5 to TRBJ2-5, with 13 bases fitting TRBD2. The germline CDR1 and CDR2 sequences are SGHKS and YYEKEE (reference sequence). The ends lost 0 bases at V and 0 bases at J; junction bases unmatched: 11. The CDR3 sequence is 20 residues long.